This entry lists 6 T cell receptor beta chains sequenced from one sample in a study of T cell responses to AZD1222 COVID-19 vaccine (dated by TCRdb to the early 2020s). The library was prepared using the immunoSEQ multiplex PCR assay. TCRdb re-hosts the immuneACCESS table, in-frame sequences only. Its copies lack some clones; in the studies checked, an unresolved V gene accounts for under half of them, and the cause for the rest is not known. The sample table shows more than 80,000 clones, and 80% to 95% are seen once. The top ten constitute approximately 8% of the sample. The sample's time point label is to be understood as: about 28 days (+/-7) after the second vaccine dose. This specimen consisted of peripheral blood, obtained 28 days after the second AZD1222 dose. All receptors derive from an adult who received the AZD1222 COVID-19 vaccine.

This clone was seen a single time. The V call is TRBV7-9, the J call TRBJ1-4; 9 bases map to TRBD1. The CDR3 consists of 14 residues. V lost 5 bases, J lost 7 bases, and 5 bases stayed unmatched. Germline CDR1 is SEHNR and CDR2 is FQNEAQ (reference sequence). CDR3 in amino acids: CASSPGQGGEKLFF. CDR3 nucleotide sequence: TGTGCCAGCAGCCCGGGACAGGGCGGTGAAAAACTGTTTTTT.

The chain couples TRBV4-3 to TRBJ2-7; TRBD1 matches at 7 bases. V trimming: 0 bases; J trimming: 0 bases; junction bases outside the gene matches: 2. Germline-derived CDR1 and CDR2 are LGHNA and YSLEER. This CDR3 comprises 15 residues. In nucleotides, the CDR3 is TGCGCCAGCAGCCAAGATCGACAGGGCTCCTACGAGCAGTACTTC. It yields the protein CASSQDRQGSYEQYF.

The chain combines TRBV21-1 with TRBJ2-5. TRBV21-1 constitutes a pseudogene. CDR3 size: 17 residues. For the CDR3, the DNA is TGTGCCAGCAGCAAAGCGGGTGGAAGGGCGGACCAAGAGACCCAGTACTTC. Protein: CASSKAGGRADQETQYF.

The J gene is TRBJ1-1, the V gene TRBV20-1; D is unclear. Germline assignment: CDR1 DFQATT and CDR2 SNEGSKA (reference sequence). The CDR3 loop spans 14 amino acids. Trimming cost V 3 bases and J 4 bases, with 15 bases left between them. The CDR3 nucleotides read TGCAGTGCTAGTAGTTCGCCTCTGGGCACTGAAGCTTTCTTT. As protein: CSASSSPLGTEAFF.

The CDR3 bases are TGTGCCAGCTCACCAGAGGCGGTACCTTTGGGTGGCTACACCTTC. Protein sequence: CASSPEAVPLGGYTF. The chain recombines TRBV18 with TRBJ1-2; D is unresolved. V was shortened by 2 bases and J by 7 bases, with 17 bases between the two germline ends. There are 15 residues in the CDR3. CDR1 KGHSH and CDR2 LQKENI come from the germline V gene.

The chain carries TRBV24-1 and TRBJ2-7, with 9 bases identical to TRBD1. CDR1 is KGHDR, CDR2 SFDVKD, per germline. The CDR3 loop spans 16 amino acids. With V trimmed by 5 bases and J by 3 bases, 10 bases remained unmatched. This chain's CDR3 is CATSVQQRQGVYEQYF. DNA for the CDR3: TGTGCCACCAGTGTCCAACAAAGACAGGGGGTCTACGAGCAGTACTTC.